Below, 22 T cell receptor beta chains from the same sample are listed, as sequenced in a study of T cell responses to AZD1222 COVID-19 vaccine (dated by TCRdb to the early 2020s). Libraries were made using the immunoSEQ multiplex PCR assay. TCRdb carries this immuneACCESS record with in-frame sequences only. Its versions omit some clonotypes, under half of them owing to an unresolved V gene in the studies checked, with the rest unexplained. The sample table holds around 69,000 clones, of which approximately 91% were seen once. Jointly, the top ten make up around 9.9% of the sample. Interpreted using the paper, the time point label stands for: baseline before first vaccination. Sequenced material: peripheral blood, taken on day 0 of AZD1222 vaccination. Receptors were obtained from an adult in good health.

The rearrangement uses TRBV19 and TRBJ2-7, with TRBD2 matching 8 bases. Germline assignment: CDR1 LNHDA and CDR2 SQIVND (reference sequence). The CDR3 loop spans 14 amino acids. J was trimmed by 3 bases and V by 3 bases; bases with no gene match: 4. The CDR3 DNA reads as TGTGCCAGTAGTATCCACGGGACTAGCTACGAGCAGTACTTC. Translating gives CASSIHGTSYEQYF. The full variable domain, with the rest looked up from reference TRBV19 and TRBJ2-7, is DGGITQSPKYLFRKEGQNVTLSCEQNLNHDAMYWYRQDPGQGLRLIYYSQIVNDFQKGDIAEGYSVSREKKESFPLTVTSAQKNPTAFYLCASSIHGTSYEQYFGPGTRLTVT.

This chain links TRBV21-1 with TRBJ2-7. TRBV21-1 is labeled a pseudogene. The CDR3 covers 9 residues. This CDR3 reads CASKFWQYV. For the CDR3, the DNA is TGTGCCAGCAAGTTCTGGCAGTACGTC.

This rearrangement joins TRBV12-5 to TRBJ2-1; D remains ambiguous. This CDR3 is 14 amino acids long. The V gene's germline CDR1 is LGHNT and CDR2 FRNRAP. Deletions cut 3 bases from V and 7 bases from J, with 13 bases between. CDR3 amino acids: CASGFSALGNEQFF. The CDR3 region has the DNA TGTGCTAGTGGTTTTTCGGCCCTGGGTAATGAGCAGTTCTTC.

This clone was recorded only once. V gene TRBV6-5 combines with J gene TRBJ1-6, with D unresolved. Germline CDR1 and CDR2: MNHEY and SVGAGI. CDR3 length equals 13 residues. The germline V and J ends were trimmed by 10 bases and 4 bases, with 11 bases remaining between them. The CDR3 spells CATTPGYNSPLHF. DNA for the CDR3: TGTGCCACGACGCCGGGATATAATTCACCCCTCCACTTT.

This chain uses TRBV6-5 with TRBJ2-1; weak D call: TRBD1 (6 bases). Germline-derived CDR1 and CDR2 are MNHEY and SVGAGI. The germline V and J ends were trimmed by 6 bases and 7 bases, with 10 bases remaining between them. The CDR3 runs 12 residues. Here the CDR3 DNA reads TGTGCCAGCAGCCCCGGACAGAATGAGCAGTTCTTC. As protein: CASSPGQNEQFF.

The rearrangement links TRBV28 to TRBJ1-2; a possible D gene is TRBD1 (5 bases). Germline loops: CDR1 MDHEN, CDR2 SYDVKM. The CDR3 length is 14 residues. V was pared by 2 bases and J by 2 bases, with 9 bases between. The CDR3 loop reads CASSLGAGNYGYTF. The CDR3 DNA follows: TGTGCCAGCAGTTTAGGGGCTGGGAACTATGGCTACACCTTC.

V usage is TRBV6-5 and J usage is TRBJ2-5; 8 bases line up with TRBD2. The J segment lost 4 bases and the V segment lost 5 bases, leaving 6 bases of the junction unmatched. The CDR3 sequence is 14 residues long. Looked up from germline, CDR1 is MNHEY and CDR2 is SVGAGI. CDR3 protein: CASSRGLAPETQYF. In nucleotides, the CDR3 is TGTGCCAGCAGTCGCGGACTAGCCCCAGAGACCCAGTACTTC.

The chain carries TRBV6-5 and TRBJ2-7; maybe TRBD2 (6 bases). The V end lost 8 bases, the J end lost 2 bases, and 13 bases lay between the germline ends. CDR1 is MNHEY and CDR2 is SVGAGI in the germline V gene. The CDR3 is made up of 13 amino acids. The CDR3 region is CASRDGGTYEQYF. As DNA, the CDR3 is TGTGCCAGCCGAGATGGGGGGACCTACGAGCAGTACTTC.

This chain uses TRBV11-2 with TRBJ1-2; no reliable D call. The V end was cut by 6 bases, the J end by 8 bases, with 16 bases between. The CDR3 spans 13 residues. Germline V gene lookup returns CDR1 SGHAT and CDR2 FQNNGV. The CDR3, as DNA: TGTGCCAGCAGTACCGGGCCGATGGGGGGCTACACCTTC. It translates to CASSTGPMGGYTF.

V gene TRBV27 combines with J gene TRBJ1-2, with TRBD1 as a possible D gene (6 bases). The CDR3 loop spans 11 amino acids. V was cut by 5 bases and J by 7 bases, with 8 bases left in between. Germline V gene lookup returns CDR1 MNHEY and CDR2 SMNVEV (reference sequence). CDR3: CASSQGSGYTF. For the CDR3, the DNA is TGTGCCAGCAGTCAGGGGTCTGGCTACACCTTC.

The chain links TRBV19 to TRBJ1-6, with D unclear. Germline V gene data show CDR1 as LNHDA and CDR2 as SQIVND (reference sequence). This CDR3 spans 14 amino acids. V lost 7 bases and J lost 8, with 15 bases in between. The CDR3 reads CASNGPSRDSPLHF. The CDR3 nucleotides are TGTGCCAGTAACGGGCCCTCGAGGGATTCACCCCTCCACTTT. Filled out from reference TRBV19 and TRBJ1-6, the complete variable domain reads DGGITQSPKYLFRKEGQNVTLSCEQNLNHDAMYWYRQDPGQGLRLIYYSQIVNDFQKGDIAEGYSVSREKKESFPLTVTSAQKNPTAFYLCASNGPSRDSPLHFGNGTRLTVT.

V and J are TRBV6-5 and TRBJ1-1; D gene unclear. Germline CDR1 MNHEY, CDR2 SVGAGI. Trimming cost V 8 bases and J 0 bases, with 10 bases left between them. This CDR3 contains 13 residues. The CDR3 region has the DNA TGTGCCAGCCGGAGGCCATTGAACACTGAAGCTTTCTTT. This translates into CASRRPLNTEAFF.

The chain links TRBV5-1 to TRBJ2-1, with D possibly being TRBD1 (7 bases). The CDR3 spans 16 residues. Germline V CDR1 and CDR2: SGHRS, YFSETQ. V was pared by 4 bases and J by 6 bases, with 20 bases between. The CDR3 loop is CASSRGGGTAVNEQFF. The CDR3 bases are TGCGCCAGCAGCAGGGGCGGCGGGACAGCTGTCAATGAGCAGTTCTTC.

The V and J genes are TRBV5-4 and TRBJ2-5; 8 bases agree with TRBD2. Germline lookup yields CDR1 SGHNT and CDR2 YYREEE (reference sequence). The length of the CDR3 is 13 residues. The ends lost 5 bases at V and 7 bases at J; junction bases unmatched: 7. CDR3 DNA sequence: TGTGCCAGCAGTTCGGGGGGGGTCGGGACCCAGTACTTC. Protein: CASSSGGVGTQYF.

CDR3 loop: CASSAGGATNEKLFF. CDR3 nucleotide sequence: TGTGCCAGCAGTGCGGGTGGGGCAACTAATGAAAAACTGTTTTTT. V is TRBV6-1 and J is TRBJ1-4; D gene unclear. This CDR3 contains 15 residues. The V and J ends lost 4 bases and 0 bases respectively, with 9 bases between them. The germline V gene has CDR1 MNHNS and CDR2 SASEGT.

The chain uses TRBV10-3 and TRBJ1-1; no clear D. From germline, CDR1 is ENHRY and CDR2 SYGVKD. Trimming pared 7 bases from V and 0 bases from J, leaving 12 bases between. The CDR3 is 14 amino acids. The CDR3 loop is CAITADALNTEAFF. CDR3 in DNA: TGTGCCATCACCGCGGACGCCCTGAACACTGAAGCTTTCTTT.

The CDR3 sequence is CASSYGQGETQYF. The CDR3 region has the DNA TGTGCCAGCAGCTATGGACAGGGAGAGACCCAGTACTTC. V is TRBV5-4 and J is TRBJ2-5, with 8 nucleotides matching TRBD1. J gave up 4 bases and V 3 bases, and 2 bases lay outside the gene matches. The CDR3 is 13 residues long. Germline loops: CDR1 SGHNT, CDR2 YYREEE (reference sequence).

J is TRBJ1-5 and V is TRBV5-8; D is possibly TRBD1 (5 bases). The length of the CDR3 is 14 residues. V was clipped by 2 bases and J by 6 bases, with 12 bases between them. The germline CDR1 and CDR2 sequences are SGHTS and YDEGEE. The CDR3 region is CASSFPSGSQPQHF. In DNA form, the CDR3 reads TGTGCCAGCAGCTTCCCCTCAGGGAGTCAGCCCCAGCATTTT.

Remarks on this clone: This sample also contains other DNA sequences that code for the same CDR3. The genes are TRBV7-8 and TRBJ2-5; a weak D match, TRBD2 (6 bases). The CDR3 totals 13 residues. Germline CDR1 is SGHVS and CDR2 is FQNEAQ. V lost 3 bases and J 1 base, leaving 6 bases between the germline ends. Here the CDR3 DNA reads TGTGCCAGCAGCTTGGGACTCCAAGAGACCCAGTACTTC. It yields the protein CASSLGLQETQYF.

The rearrangement joins TRBV6-5 to TRBJ1-2, with no clear D. The CDR3 has 12 residues. Germline assignment: CDR1 MNHEY and CDR2 SVGAGI. Trimming stripped 6 bases from V and 4 bases from J, with 9 bases between. The CDR3 nucleotides are TGTGCCAGCAGATCAGTACTCTATGGCTACACCTTC. It translates to CASRSVLYGYTF.

This chain connects TRBV7-8 to TRBJ2-3, with D uncertain. Germline assignment: CDR1 SGHVS and CDR2 FQNEAQ. This CDR3 contains 15 residues. V was shortened by 0 bases and J by 4 bases, with 11 bases between the two germline ends. Written as DNA, the CDR3 is TGTGCCAGCAGCTTAGCGCTAGGAGACTCAGATACGCAGTATTTT. Translation: CASSLALGDSDTQYF.

This clone appeared a few times. This rearrangement joins TRBV2 to TRBJ1-4; D is possibly TRBD1 (6 bases). CDR1 SNHLY and CDR2 FYNNEI come from the germline V gene. Trimming shortened V by 5 bases and J by 5 bases, and 12 bases separated the two germline ends. The CDR3 consists of 14 residues. CDR3 nucleotides: TGTGCCAGCAGTTGGACAGTTGGGAATGAAAAACTGTTTTTT. This translates into CASSWTVGNEKLFF.